This entry describes one TCR beta chain. As yet, its antigen is unknown. The data were obtained in a study of persistence of HIV-infected CD4 T cells. Study as a whole: Multiple blood draws of up to about 180 mL, except two donors with single leukapheresis. Findings and caveats of the study: CMV- and Gag-responding cells had lower TCRbeta richness than CD3/CD28-responding cells. Bulk TCR data could not be restricted to HIV-1-infected CMV-responding cells.

CDR1 and CDR2 (germline): MNHEY, SVGAGI. CDR3 length equals 15 residues. Trimming shortened V by 8 bases and J by 4 bases, and 17 bases separated the two germline ends. Sequencing used immunoSEQ version 4 in survey mode. Generated by immunoSEQ multiplex PCR, the TCRdb table keeps only in-frame clones and is missing some. The repertoire holds 40,000 to 55,000 clones, about nine tenths seen once, with 2.5% to 4% in the top ten. Nonspecific anti-CD3/anti-CD28 bead stimulation represents the broad CD4+ T cell repertoire. Sorting of responding CD4+ T cells relied on upregulated CD40 ligand together with CD69.

The source material was CD4+ T cells sorted from PBMCs after roughly 18-hour stimulation, sampled from a patient who received antiretroviral therapy. The TCR sequence derives from an adult woman with HIV who was CMV-seropositive. The chain links TRBV6-5 to TRBJ1-4; tentatively, D is TRBD1 (5 bases). The CDR3 sequence is CASSPGAPSNEKLFF. CDR3 in DNA: TGTGCCAGCTCACCTGGGGCACCAAGTAATGAAAAACTGTTTTTT.